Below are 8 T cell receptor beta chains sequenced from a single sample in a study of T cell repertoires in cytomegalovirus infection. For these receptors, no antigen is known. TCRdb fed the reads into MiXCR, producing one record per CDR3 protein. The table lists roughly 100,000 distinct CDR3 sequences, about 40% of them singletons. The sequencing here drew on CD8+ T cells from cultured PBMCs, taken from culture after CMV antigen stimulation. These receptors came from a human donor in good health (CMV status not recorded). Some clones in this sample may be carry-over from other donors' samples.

The CDR3 sequence is CSVEDGLYGYTF. Here the CDR3 DNA reads TGCAGCGTTGAAGATGGACTTTATGGCTACACCTTC. The chain employs TRBV29-1 and TRBJ1-2; the D is unclear. Germline V gene sequence: CDR1 SQVTM, CDR2 ANQGSEA. The germline V and J ends were trimmed by 0 bases and 5 bases, with 7 bases remaining between them. This CDR3 spans 12 amino acids.

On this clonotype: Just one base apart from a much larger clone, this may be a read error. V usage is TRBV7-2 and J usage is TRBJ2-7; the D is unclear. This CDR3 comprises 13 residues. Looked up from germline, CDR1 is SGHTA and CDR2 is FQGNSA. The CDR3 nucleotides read TGTGTCAGCAGCCACAGTGGCGGTTACGAGCAGTACTTC. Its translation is CVSSHSGGYEQYF. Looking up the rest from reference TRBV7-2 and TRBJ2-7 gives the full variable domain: GAGVSQSPSNKVTEKGKDVELRCDPISGHTALYWYRQSLGQGLEFLIYFQGNSAPDKSGLPSDRFSAERTGGSVSTLTIQRTQQEDSAVYLCVSSHSGGYEQYFGPGTRLTVT.

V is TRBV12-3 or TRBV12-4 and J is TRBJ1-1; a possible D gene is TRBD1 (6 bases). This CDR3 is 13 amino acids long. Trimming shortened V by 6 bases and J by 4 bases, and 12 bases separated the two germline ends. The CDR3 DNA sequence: TGTGCCAGCAGGGCAGGGGTAGGCACTGAAGCTTTCTTT. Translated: CASRAGVGTEAFF.

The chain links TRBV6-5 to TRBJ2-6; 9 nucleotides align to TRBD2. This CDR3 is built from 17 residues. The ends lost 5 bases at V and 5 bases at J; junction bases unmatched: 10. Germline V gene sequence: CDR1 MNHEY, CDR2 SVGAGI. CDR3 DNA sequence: TGTGCCAGCAGTGTAGCGGGGGCTATATCTAGGGCCAACGTCCTGACTTTC. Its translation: CASSVAGAISRANVLTF.

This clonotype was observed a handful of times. CDR3 protein: CASMWAPNTEAFF. The CDR3 DNA is TGTGCCAGTATGTGGGCCCCGAACACTGAAGCTTTCTTT. The V and J genes are TRBV19 and TRBJ1-1; no clear D gene. Germline CDR1 and CDR2: LNHDA and SQIVND (reference sequence). Trimming stripped 7 bases from V and 1 base from J, with 10 bases between. This CDR3 region has 13 residues.

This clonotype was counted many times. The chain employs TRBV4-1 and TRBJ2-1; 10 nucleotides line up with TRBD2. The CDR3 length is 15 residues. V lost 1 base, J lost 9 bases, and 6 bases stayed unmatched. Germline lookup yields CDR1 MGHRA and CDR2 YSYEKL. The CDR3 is CASSQGERGGIEQFF. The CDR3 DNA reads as TGCGCCAGCAGCCAAGGCGAGCGGGGGGGGATTGAGCAGTTCTTC.

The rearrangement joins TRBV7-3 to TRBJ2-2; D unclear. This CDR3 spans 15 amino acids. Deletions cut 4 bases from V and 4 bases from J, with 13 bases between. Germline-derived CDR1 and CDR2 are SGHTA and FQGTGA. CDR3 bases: TGTGCCAGCAGCTCTAGGACGGTTTTCACCGGGGAGCTGTTTTTT. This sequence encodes CASSSRTVFTGELFF.

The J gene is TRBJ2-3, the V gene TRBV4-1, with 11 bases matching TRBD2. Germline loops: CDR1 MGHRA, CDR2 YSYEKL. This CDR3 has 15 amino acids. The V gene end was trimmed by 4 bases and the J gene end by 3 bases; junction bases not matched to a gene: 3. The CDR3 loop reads CASSPTSGGTDTQYF. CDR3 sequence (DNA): TGCGCCAGCAGCCCTACTAGCGGGGGAACAGATACGCAGTATTTT.